The clone carrying this T cell receptor beta chain was seen many times. Here immunoSEQ multiplex PCR was the method, and the copy in TCRdb shows in-frame clones only, minus some. The sample contains about a million clones, about 76% of which appear only once. The sample belongs to a study of shared clonotypes between healthy human individuals. The source of this sequence is a man between 18 and 29 years old in good health. The specimen sequenced was memory CD4+ T cells sorted from blood. The subset: CD45RA-negative fraction.

The CDR3 bases are TGTGCCAGCAGTTTACTGAGCTCCTACGAGCAGTACTTC. Translating it yields CASSLLSSYEQYF. The chain uses TRBV27 and TRBJ2-7, with D unresolved. The CDR3 is made up of 13 amino acids. The ends were cut back, 2 bases at V and 0 bases at J, with 5 bases in the middle. Germline CDR1 MNHEY, CDR2 SMNVEV (reference sequence).